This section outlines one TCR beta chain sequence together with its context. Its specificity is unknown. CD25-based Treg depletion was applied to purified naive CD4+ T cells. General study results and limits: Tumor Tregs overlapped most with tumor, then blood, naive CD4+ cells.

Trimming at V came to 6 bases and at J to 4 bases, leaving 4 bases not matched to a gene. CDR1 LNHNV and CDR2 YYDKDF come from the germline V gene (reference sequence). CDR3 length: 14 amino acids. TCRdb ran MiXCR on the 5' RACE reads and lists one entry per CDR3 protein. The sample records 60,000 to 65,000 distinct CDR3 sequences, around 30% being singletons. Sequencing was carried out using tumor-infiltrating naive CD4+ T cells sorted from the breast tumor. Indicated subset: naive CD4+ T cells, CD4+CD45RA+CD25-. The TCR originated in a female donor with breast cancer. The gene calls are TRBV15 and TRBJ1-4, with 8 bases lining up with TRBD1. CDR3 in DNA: TGTGCCACCAGGACAGGGGCCTTTAATGAAAAACTGTTTTTT. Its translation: CATRTGAFNEKLFF.